The T cell receptor beta chain under discussion was sequenced for a study of T-cell memory formation after mild COVID-19. Study summary: Largely, the TCR clusters proved donor specific.

The germline gives CDR1 DFQATT, CDR2 SNEGSKA (reference sequence). Trimming removed 1 base at V and 8 bases at J, with 11 bases between. The CDR3 spans 12 residues. Findings and caveats of the study: CD4+ bias marked clones expanding day 15 to 37, unlike balanced contracting clones. Certain responding clones were present in pre-infection memory, suggesting participation of cross-reactive memory.

With constant-segment primers, 5'RACE yielded cDNA libraries of TCR alpha and TCR beta that carried sample barcodes and UMIs. MiXCR was run by TCRdb on the 5' RACE reads, yielding one entry per CDR3 protein. This sample has about 340,000 distinct CDR3 sequences; around 14% occur once, and the top ten carry roughly 22%. As regards this clonotype: What it recognizes is unknown.

What was sequenced was PBMCs or a T cell subset sorted from them (not recorded which). This TCR came from a man aged 18-30 years who had mild COVID-19 (a few samples of this study predate the infection). Cell type and time point are not known. The chain employs TRBV20-1 and TRBJ1-2, with D possibly TRBD1 on 5 matching bases. Here the CDR3 DNA reads TGCAGTGCTAGAGTTGGGGCTCGGGGCTACACCTTC. This encodes CSARVGARGYTF.